The present T cell receptor (beta chain) was sequenced within a study of beta chain features in type 1 diabetes. Trimming took 8 bases from V and 1 from J, leaving 7 bases between them. Germline V gives CDR1 LNHDA, CDR2 SQIVND (reference sequence). This CDR3 contains 12 residues. Reverse transcription of all isolated RNA meant that expressed TCRB transcripts were sequenced. Assay: immunoSEQ multiplex PCR; the TCRdb copy retains only in-frame clones and omits some. The sample includes approximately 600,000 clones, roughly 12% of them seen just once. Sorted CD4+ subsets: naive, central memory, regulatory, stem cell-like memory (CD45RO/CCR7/CD25/CD127/CD95/CD27 panel). With respect to this clone: The antigen is undetermined.

Regarding the study as a whole: Type 1 diabetes patients had TCRB CDR3s that were shorter (moderately but significantly so) in all four CD4+ subsets.

The sequence came from a man aged 25-45 years with type 1 diabetes. The V gene is TRBV19, the J gene TRBJ2-3; tentative D call: TRBD1 (6 bases). Sequenced sample: naive CD4+ T cells from blood. This chain's CDR3 is CASGGRTDTQYF. CDR3 sequence (DNA): TGTGCCAGTGGGGGCCGCACAGATACGCAGTATTTT.